One and the same sample provided the 11 T cell receptor beta chains below, sequenced in a study of cytomegalovirus exposure and HLA in healthy donors. The method was immunoSEQ multiplex PCR; TCRdb's version includes in-frame clones alone and lacks a portion of them. This sample carries some 200,000 clones, 75% to 85% of them seen once, and the ten largest clones take roughly 13%. Sequenced material: PBMCs. These receptors all stem from a woman younger than 45 in good health and CMV-seropositive.

V and J are TRBV7-8 and TRBJ2-4, with TRBD1 matching 8 bases. Germline V gene sequence: CDR1 SGHVS, CDR2 FQNEAQ. CDR3 size: 16 residues. The junction had 2 bases not matched to a gene; V was cut back by 1 base and J by 0 bases. The CDR3 DNA reads as TGTGCCAGCAGCTTAGGGACAGGGTTAGCCAAAAACATTCAGTACTTC. It yields the protein CASSLGTGLAKNIQYF. The full variable domain, rest sourced from reference TRBV7-8 and TRBJ2-4, is GAGVSQSPRYKVAKRGQDVALRCDPISGHVSLFWYQQALGQGPEFLTYFQNEAQLDKSGLPSDRFFAERPEGSVSTLKIQRTQQEDSAVYLCASSLGTGLAKNIQYFGAGTRLSVL.

The chain carries TRBV2 and TRBJ2-4; TRBD2 agrees at 7 bases. The germline gives CDR1 SNHLY, CDR2 FYNNEI. J lost 4 bases, V lost 3 bases, and 3 bases had no gene match. The CDR3 loop spans 14 amino acids. In nucleotides, the CDR3 is TGTGCCAGCAGTGAGACTAGCTATAAAAACATTCAGTACTTC. As protein: CASSETSYKNIQYF. Full variable domain (outside the CDR3, taken from reference TRBV2 and TRBJ2-4): EPEVTQTPSHQVTQMGQEVILRCVPISNHLYFYWYRQILGQKVEFLVSFYNNEISEKSEIFDDQFSVERPDGSNFTLKIRSTKLEDSAMYFCASSETSYKNIQYFGAGTRLSVL.

The chain has TRBV6-1 and TRBJ1-5; no reliable D call. The V and J ends lost 6 bases and 9 bases respectively, with 21 bases between them. The CDR3 runs to 15 residues. Germline lookup yields CDR1 MNHNS and CDR2 SASEGT. CDR3 sequence reads: CASSPEGAASTPQHF. The CDR3 region has the DNA TGTGCCAGCAGCCCCGAGGGCGCTGCTTCAACGCCCCAGCATTTT.

The chain carries TRBV5-6 and TRBJ2-4, with 7 bases that match TRBD2. Trimming cost V 0 bases and J 8 bases; bases outside gene matches: 14. Germline V gene lookup returns CDR1 SGHDT and CDR2 YYEEEE. CDR3 length: 17 residues. CDR3 sequence: CASSLVGTAGDGDIQYF. DNA for the CDR3: TGTGCCAGCAGCTTGGTCGGTACGGCGGGAGATGGCGACATTCAGTACTTC. Full variable domain (remainder filled in from reference TRBV5-6 and TRBJ2-4): DAGVTQSPTHLIKTRGQQVTLRCSPKSGHDTVSWYQQALGQGPQFIFQYYEEEERQRGNFPDRFSGHQFPNYSSELNVNALLLGDSALYLCASSLVGTAGDGDIQYFGAGTRLSVL.

V gene TRBV9 combines with J gene TRBJ2-1, with 11 nucleotides matching TRBD2. The CDR3 consists of 17 residues. The trim removed 0 bases at V and 0 bases at J, leaving 2 bases unmatched. Germline V lookup: CDR1 SGDLS, CDR2 YYNGEE. For the CDR3, the DNA is TGTGCCAGCAGCGTAGGGACTAGCGGGCGCTCCTACAATGAGCAGTTCTTC. It encodes CASSVGTSGRSYNEQFF.

For this clone: Sequence at one end of the junction differs from germline and may be a read error. The J gene is TRBJ2-1, the V gene TRBV7-6; the match to TRBD2 covers 11 bases. In germline, CDR1 is SGHVS, CDR2 FNYEAQ. The CDR3 consists of 16 residues. The CDR3 region has the DNA TGTGCCAGCAGCTGGATAGCGGGAGGGCCTCAGAATGAGCAGCTCTTC. Its translation: CASSWIAGGPQNEQLF.

The rearrangement links TRBV19 to TRBJ2-7; the D gene is possibly TRBD1 (6 bases). This CDR3 spans 14 amino acids. Germline V gene data show CDR1 as LNHDA and CDR2 as SQIVND (reference sequence). V gave up 9 bases and J gave up 0 bases, with 15 bases separating them. CDR3 loop: CASNYRVPSYEQYF. The CDR3 DNA sequence: TGTGCCAGCAATTACAGGGTCCCCTCCTACGAGCAGTACTTC.

This chain links TRBV19 with TRBJ2-7; 9 bases agree with TRBD1. Germline assignment: CDR1 LNHDA and CDR2 SQIVND (reference sequence). The CDR3 is 14 residues long. Trimming cost V 3 bases and J 3 bases; bases outside gene matches: 3. CDR3 in DNA: TGTGCCAGTAGTATGGCGGGACAGGGCTACGAGCAGTACTTC. Its protein product is CASSMAGQGYEQYF.

This clone was seen only a few times. This chain connects TRBV25-1 to TRBJ2-7; the match to TRBD1 covers 10 bases. The J segment lost 7 bases and the V segment lost 6 bases, leaving 12 bases of the junction unmatched. Germline CDR1 and CDR2: MGHDK and SYGVNS. The CDR3 has 15 residues. The CDR3 spells CASSDPGTGVGEQYF. The CDR3 DNA sequence: TGTGCCAGCAGCGACCCCGGGACAGGGGTCGGGGAGCAGTACTTC.

This clone came up once. This chain links TRBV27 with TRBJ2-7; 9 bases align to TRBD1. V lost 8 bases to trimming and J lost 1 base; unmatched junction nucleotides: 6. This CDR3 region has 14 residues. Germline values: CDR1 MNHEY, CDR2 SMNVEV (reference sequence). The CDR3 sequence is CASRPGTGSYEQYF. Here the CDR3 DNA reads TGTGCCAGCCGACCTGGGACAGGGTCCTACGAGCAGTACTTC.

The chain recombines TRBV19 with TRBJ2-2; TRBD1 agrees at 7 bases. The CDR3 has 15 amino acids. Losses at the gene ends were 7 bases for V and 5 bases for J; bases not matched to a gene: 10. Per the germline V gene, CDR1 is LNHDA and CDR2 is SQIVND (reference sequence). The CDR3 DNA reads as TGTGCCAGTAAAGGGGGTGGCAGGGGGACCGGGGAGCTGTTTTTT. Translated: CASKGGGRGTGELFF.